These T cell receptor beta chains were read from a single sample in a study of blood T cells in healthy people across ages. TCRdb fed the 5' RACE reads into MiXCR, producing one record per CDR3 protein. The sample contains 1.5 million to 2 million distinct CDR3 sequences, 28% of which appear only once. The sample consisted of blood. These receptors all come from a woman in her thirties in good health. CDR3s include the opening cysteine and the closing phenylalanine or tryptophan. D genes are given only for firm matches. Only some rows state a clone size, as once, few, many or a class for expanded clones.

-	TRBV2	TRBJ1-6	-	CASSERGPSSYNSPLHF	TGTGCCAGCAGTGAACGGGGGCCGAGCTCCTATAATTCACCCCTCCACTTT
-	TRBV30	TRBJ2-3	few	CAGTLEVTDTQYF	TGTGCCGGGACTCTAGAGGTCACAGATACGCAGTATTTT
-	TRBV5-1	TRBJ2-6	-	CASSLEARPNVLTF	TGCGCCAGCAGCTTGGAAGCCAGACCCAACGTCCTGACTTTC
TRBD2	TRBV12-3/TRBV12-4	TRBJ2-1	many	CASRSTSGVYNEQFF	TGTGCCAGCAGGTCGACTAGCGGCGTGTACAATGAGCAGTTCTTC
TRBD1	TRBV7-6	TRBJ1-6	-	CASSLQGASPLHF	TGTGCCAGCAGCTTACAGGGGGCTTCACCCCTCCACTTT
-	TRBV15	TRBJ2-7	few	CATSPGYEQYF	TGTGCCACCAGCCCGGGATACGAGCAGTACTTC
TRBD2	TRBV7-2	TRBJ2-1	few	CASSLDGTRELNNEQFF	TGTGCCAGCAGCTTAGATGGCACGCGGGAGTTAAACAATGAGCAGTTCTTC
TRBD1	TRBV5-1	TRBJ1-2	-	CASSPTGGGSYGYTF	TGCGCCAGCAGTCCAACAGGGGGCGGAAGCTATGGCTACACCTTC
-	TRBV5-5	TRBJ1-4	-	CASSLDRGTGVGSNEKLFF	TGTGCCAGCAGCTTGGATCGGGGAACAGGAGTGGGTTCTAATGAAAAACTGTTTTTT
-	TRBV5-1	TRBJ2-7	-	CASSFTKGRNRALPHEQYF	TGCGCCAGCAGCTTCACCAAGGGTCGGAACAGGGCCCTCCCCCACGAGCAGTACTTC
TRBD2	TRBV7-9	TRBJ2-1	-	CASSLLIMASGVHEQFF	TGTGCCAGCAGCTTACTTATCATGGCTAGCGGGGTACATGAGCAGTTCTTC
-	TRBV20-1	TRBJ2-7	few	CSARNMGRTISYEQYF	TGCAGTGCTAGGAACATGGGCAGGACTATCTCCTACGAGCAGTACTTC
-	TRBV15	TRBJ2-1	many	CATSRGTYNEQFF	TGTGCCACCAGCAGAGGGACCTACAATGAGCAGTTCTTC
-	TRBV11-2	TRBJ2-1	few	CASSLDLSAYNEQFF	TGTGCCAGCAGCTTAGACCTCAGTGCCTACAATGAGCAGTTCTTC
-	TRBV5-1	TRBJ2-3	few	CASRAESSTDTQYF	TGCGCCAGCAGGGCAGAATCTAGCACAGATACGCAGTATTTT
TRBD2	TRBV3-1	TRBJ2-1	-	CASKRLADDEQFF	TGTGCCAGCAAGAGACTAGCGGACGATGAGCAGTTCTTC
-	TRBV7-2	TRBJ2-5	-	CASSPGRRTQYF	TGTGCCAGCAGCCCTGGCCGGCGGACCCAGTACTTC